Listed below are T cell receptor beta chains from one sample, sequenced in a study of CD8 T cells in Susac syndrome. TCRdb re-called the immunoSEQ multiplex PCR reads through MiXCR, storing one row per CDR3 protein. The profile shows about 100,000 distinct CDR3 sequences, 95% of them singletons. The sequenced sample was CD8+ T cells from PBMCs. The origin of the receptors is a human donor with Susac syndrome. The CDR3 runs from the conserved cysteine through the conserved F or W. The D gene is left open where the match is weak. Expanded clones are given a class, and other clones once, few, many or no size at all.

TGTGCCAGCAGCGACCCCCGGGGGGAGAGGGACGAGCAGTACTTC | CASSDPRGERDEQYF | TRBD2 | TRBV7-9 | NA | TRBJ2-7
TGCAGCGTTGTTCTACAGAAGTACGAGCAGTACTTC | CSVVLQKYEQYF | NA | TRBV29-1 | NA | TRBJ2-7
TGTGCCAGCTCACCACGTTTCCGCACAGATACGCAGTATTTT | CASSPRFRTDTQYF | NA | TRBV18 | NA | TRBJ2-3
TGTGCCAGCAGACTAGCGGAAGACTACACCGGGGAGCTGTTTTTT | CASRLAEDYTGELFF | TRBD2 | TRBV6-1 | NA | TRBJ2-2
TGTGCCAGCAGTCCCGTGGGGAACATTCAGTACTTC | CASSPVGNIQYF | NA | TRBV28 | NA | TRBJ2-4
TGTGCCAGCAGTTACTCTGGGGGGAGTGGTTCAGATACGCAGTATTTT | CASSYSGGSGSDTQYF | NA | TRBV6-5 | NA | TRBJ2-3
TGTGCCAGCAGCCCCGGTGGGGATATCTATGGCTACACCTTC | CASSPGGDIYGYTF | NA | TRBV3-1 | NA | TRBJ1-2
TGTGCCAGCAGTTCCCCCCGGGGTTACGAGCAGTACTTC | CASSSPRGYEQYF | NA | TRBV12-3/TRBV12-4 | NA | TRBJ2-7
TGTGCCAGCAGGGATACTAGATTCGGGGAGCTGTTTTTT | CASRDTRFGELFF | NA | TRBV2 | NA | TRBJ2-2
TGCAGTGCTAGAGATCCGACAGGGACCTACGAGCAGTACTTC | CSARDPTGTYEQYF | TRBD1 | TRBV20-1 | NA | TRBJ2-7
TGTGCCAGCACAGGCCGTTTAGATGAGCAGTTCTTC | CASTGRLDEQFF | NA | TRBV6-1 | NA | TRBJ2-1
TGTGCCAGCAGCCTAACCAGCCCGGGACAGCTAGAGACCCAGTACTTC | CASSLTSPGQLETQYF | TRBD1 | TRBV7-9 | NA | TRBJ2-5
TGTGCCACCAGCAGAGTCTCGCAAGAGACCCAGTACTTC | CATSRVSQETQYF | NA | TRBV15 | NA | TRBJ2-5
TGCGCCAGCAGCTTGGTGGTTGGGACTAGCGGAGTAAAGCAGTTCTTC | CASSLVVGTSGVKQFF | TRBD2 | TRBV5-1 | once | TRBJ2-1
TGCAGCGTTGAAGATCCAGGGCGTAGCACAGATACGCAGTATTTT | CSVEDPGRSTDTQYF | NA | TRBV29-1 | NA | TRBJ2-3
TGTGCCAGCACCCTGGGACTAGGAGGCAATGAGCAGTTCTTC | CASTLGLGGNEQFF | TRBD2 | TRBV28 | NA | TRBJ2-1
TGTGCCAGCTCCCCCGAGTCGGACTATGGCTACACCTTC | CASSPESDYGYTF | NA | TRBV18 | NA | TRBJ1-2
TGCAGCGTTGAAGTGGACACCCTAGTCTCTGGAAACACCATATATTTT | CSVEVDTLVSGNTIYF | NA | TRBV29-1 | NA | TRBJ1-3
TGTGCCAGCAGCCGCAGTAGCGAGCAGTACTTC | CASSRSSEQYF | NA | TRBV12-3/TRBV12-4 | NA | TRBJ2-7
TGTGCCAGCAGCCGCGGACAGGGGGAAACTGAAGCTTTCTTT | CASSRGQGETEAFF | TRBD1 | TRBV7-9 | once | TRBJ1-1
TGTGCCAGCAGCCTCGCCTTTGGAAACACCATATATTTT | CASSLAFGNTIYF | NA | TRBV7-9 | NA | TRBJ1-3
TGCAGTGCTAGCAGGGAGATGAACACTGAAGCTTTCTTT | CSASREMNTEAFF | NA | TRBV20-1 | NA | TRBJ1-1
TGCAGTGCGGAGCTACAGGGTCGGGAGCAGTACTTC | CSAELQGREQYF | NA | TRBV20-1 | NA | TRBJ2-7
TGTGCCACCAGTGGAACTCAAGAGACCCAGTACTTC | CATSGTQETQYF | NA | TRBV24-1 | NA | TRBJ2-5
TGCAGTGCGGATACTAGGTTAGAGACCCAGTACTTC | CSADTRLETQYF | NA | TRBV20-1 | NA | TRBJ2-5
TGTGCCAGCAGCCCAGGGTCGTGGTTTATTGCCCAAAACACCATATATTTT | CASSPGSWFIAQNTIYF | NA | TRBV12-3/TRBV12-4 | NA | TRBJ1-3
TGTGCCAGCAGCCAAGGGCAGGGGATCAATGAGCAGTTCTTC | CASSQGQGINEQFF | NA | TRBV16 | NA | TRBJ2-1
TGCGCCAGCAGCGGGACTAGTATCGGAGATACGCAGTATTTT | CASSGTSIGDTQYF | TRBD2 | TRBV5-1 | NA | TRBJ2-3
TGCGCCAGCAGTGGGGCTAGCGGGAGGAGGTCAGATACGCAGTATTTT | CASSGASGRRSDTQYF | TRBD2 | TRBV10-2 | NA | TRBJ2-3
TGTGCCAGCAGCTTTGGGACAGGGAGCACAGATACGCAGTATTTT | CASSFGTGSTDTQYF | TRBD1 | TRBV7-9 | NA | TRBJ2-3
TGTGCCAGCAGCTTACGACAGGGACAAGAGACCCAGTACTTC | CASSLRQGQETQYF | TRBD1 | TRBV5-6 | NA | TRBJ2-5
TGTGCCAGCAGCCTCGGACTAGCGGGAGGCCCAGATACGCAGTATTTT | CASSLGLAGGPDTQYF | TRBD2 | TRBV14 | NA | TRBJ2-3
TGCGCCAGCAGCCACAGGGGAGGAGGGGATGAAAAACTGTTTTTT | CASSHRGGGDEKLFF | TRBD1 | TRBV5-1 | NA | TRBJ1-4
TGTGCCAGCAGCCCGGACGGAAACTACGAGCAGTACTTC | CASSPDGNYEQYF | NA | TRBV7-9 | NA | TRBJ2-7
TGTGCCAGCAGCTTACCCTGGGCCTGGCGGGAGGGCCCAGAGACCCAGTACTTC | CASSLPWAWREGPETQYF | TRBD2 | TRBV11-2 | NA | TRBJ2-5
TGTGCCAGTAGTATAGCTAGGGAGCAGTTCTTC | CASSIAREQFF | NA | TRBV19 | few | TRBJ2-1
TGCAGTGCTACTTCGCGGACAGGGGGCACTGAAGCTTTCTTT | CSATSRTGGTEAFF | TRBD1 | TRBV20-1 | NA | TRBJ1-1
TGTGCCACCGGGACAGGGGCGCGGGCGGCTTTCTTT | CATGTGARAAFF | TRBD1 | TRBV12-3/TRBV12-4 | NA | TRBJ1-1
TGTGCCACCAGCAGAGATCTAGGAGAGAATTCACCCCTCCACTTT | CATSRDLGENSPLHF | NA | TRBV15 | NA | TRBJ1-6
TGTGCCAGCAGTTTAGCGGGGAGCTCCTACGAGCAGTACTTC | CASSLAGSSYEQYF | NA | TRBV28 | few | TRBJ2-7
TGTGCCAGCAGCCTTACTAGCGGGAGGCCCACCGGGGAGCTGTTTTTT | CASSLTSGRPTGELFF | TRBD2 | TRBV14 | once | TRBJ2-2
TGTGCCACCAGCAGGCTTCCCGGACAGGGGAACACTGAAGCTTTCTTT | CATSRLPGQGNTEAFF | TRBD1 | TRBV15 | NA | TRBJ1-1
TGTGCCAGCAGTCCGAACACCAGGGACACCAAGGGCTACACCTTC | CASSPNTRDTKGYTF | NA | TRBV2 | NA | TRBJ1-2
TGTGCCACCAGTGCCAGGAACTATGGCTACACCTTC | CATSARNYGYTF | NA | TRBV24-1 | once | TRBJ1-2
TGCGCCAGCAGCCAAGAGACAGGGGGTCATCCCGGGGAGCTGTTTTTT | CASSQETGGHPGELFF | TRBD1 | TRBV4-1 | NA | TRBJ2-2
TGCGCCAGCAGCCCTTGGGACACACTCCAAGAGACCCAGTACTTC | CASSPWDTLQETQYF | NA | TRBV5-1 | once | TRBJ2-5
TGCAGTGCCCCGACAGGGGAACGTGGACAGCCCCAGCATTTT | CSAPTGERGQPQHF | TRBD1 | TRBV20-1 | NA | TRBJ1-5
TGTGCCAGCTCTTTTGGGGGGCAGGACTATGGCTACACCTTC | CASSFGGQDYGYTF | NA | TRBV18 | NA | TRBJ1-2
TGTGCCAGCAGTTACTCGAAGGGGCGGCAAGAGACCCAGTACTTC | CASSYSKGRQETQYF | NA | TRBV6-6 | NA | TRBJ2-5
TGCGCCAGCAGCTTGGCCGTCGGGGTGGGTGAGCAGTTCTTC | CASSLAVGVGEQFF | NA | TRBV5-1 | NA | TRBJ2-1
TGCAGCGCTGGGGGAGATACCTATGGCTACACCTTC | CSAGGDTYGYTF | NA | TRBV29-1 | NA | TRBJ1-2
TGTGCCAGCAGTTACGGTGTTTGGCAGGGGGCTGTCTACGAGCAGTACTTC | CASSYGVWQGAVYEQYF | TRBD1 | TRBV6-5 | once | TRBJ2-7
TGTGCCAGCAGCCAAGTAAGCGGGGTCGAGCAGTACTTC | CASSQVSGVEQYF | TRBD2 | TRBV3-1 | NA | TRBJ2-7
TGTGCCAGTAGTGCACCGGGACTAGCGGGGAATGAGCAGTTCTTC | CASSAPGLAGNEQFF | TRBD2 | TRBV19 | once | TRBJ2-1
TGTGCCACCAGTGAGACAGGGCTCGACAATGAGCAGTTCTTC | CATSETGLDNEQFF | TRBD1 | TRBV24-1 | NA | TRBJ2-1
TGCAGCGTTGACCAATTCCAGGAGGGACATGGCTACACCTTC | CSVDQFQEGHGYTF | NA | TRBV29-1 | NA | TRBJ1-2
TGCGCCAGCAGCCAGCGGGACAACGAGCAGTACTTC | CASSQRDNEQYF | NA | TRBV4-1 | NA | TRBJ2-7
TGTGCCACCAAAGGGGACAGGGGGTCCTACAATGAGCAGTTCTTC | CATKGDRGSYNEQFF | TRBD1 | TRBV7-9 | NA | TRBJ2-1
TGCGCCAGCGCGGTTAACAAGGGCGGAGCAGATACGCAGTATTTT | CASAVNKGGADTQYF | NA | TRBV5-1 | once | TRBJ2-3
TGTGCCAGCTCACCAGGACATGGAGAGGGCTACACCTTC | CASSPGHGEGYTF | NA | TRBV18 | NA | TRBJ1-2